This is a list of T cell receptor beta chains from one sample in a study of OX40 agonist ivuxolimab in advanced cancers. Sequencing was performed with immunoSEQ multiplex PCR; in TCRdb, only in-frame clones are kept and a portion is missing. This table has over 45,000 clones, roughly 89% appearing once. The specimen was CD4+ or CD8+ T cells sorted from blood, collected in a trial of the OX40 agonist ivuxolimab. The source of these receptors is an adult with an advanced solid tumor such as melanoma, head and neck, liver or kidney cancer. Both conserved end residues are part of each CDR3. A D gene is named only where the DNA matches it firmly. Some rows have no size entry. The others give once, few or many, or a class for an expanded clone.

CDR3nt: TGTGCCAGCAGCGTAAGAGGAGAACAGGCCAACGAGCAGTACTTC
CDR3aa: CASSVRGEQANEQYF
j_gene: TRBJ2-7
d_gene: .
abundance: .
v_gene: TRBV9

CDR3nt: TGTGCCAGCTCACCTGAGAGGGACAGCGGTAAGGAGCAGTTCTTC
CDR3aa: CASSPERDSGKEQFF
j_gene: TRBJ2-1
d_gene: TRBD1
abundance: .
v_gene: TRBV18

CDR3nt: TGTGCCTGGAGTCACCAAGCGAACACTGAAGCTTTCTTT
CDR3aa: CAWSHQANTEAFF
j_gene: TRBJ1-1
d_gene: .
abundance: once
v_gene: TRBV30

CDR3nt: TGTGCCAGCGGGAGGGACAATCAGCCCCAGCATTTT
CDR3aa: CASGRDNQPQHF
j_gene: TRBJ1-5
d_gene: .
abundance: few
v_gene: TRBV2

CDR3nt: TGTGCCAGCAGCCCCCTCCTGATCGGGGTCTATGGCTACACCTTC
CDR3aa: CASSPLLIGVYGYTF
j_gene: TRBJ1-2
d_gene: .
abundance: .
v_gene: TRBV9

CDR3nt: TGTGCCAGTAGTACCGACAGGGGTGGCAATCAGCCCCAGCATTTT
CDR3aa: CASSTDRGGNQPQHF
j_gene: TRBJ1-5
d_gene: TRBD1
abundance: medium-sized
v_gene: TRBV19

CDR3nt: TGTGCCAGCAGCTTCTGGGACAGGGCTTCACCGAACACCGGGGAGCTGTTTTTT
CDR3aa: CASSFWDRASPNTGELFF
j_gene: TRBJ2-2
d_gene: TRBD1
abundance: few
v_gene: TRBV11-3

CDR3nt: TGTGCCAGCAGCTTGAGAATCCCGGGGGAGCCCCAGCATTTT
CDR3aa: CASSLRIPGEPQHF
j_gene: TRBJ1-5
d_gene: .
abundance: .
v_gene: TRBV5-4

CDR3nt: TGTGCCAGCTCACCACGTAGCGGGAGCGACCCCGGGGAGCTGTTTTTT
CDR3aa: CASSPRSGSDPGELFF
j_gene: TRBJ2-2
d_gene: TRBD2
abundance: .
v_gene: TRBV18

CDR3nt: TGTGCCAGCAGTGGAGGGGGCTCCTACGAGCAGTACTTC
CDR3aa: CASSGGGSYEQYF
j_gene: TRBJ2-7
d_gene: .
abundance: .
v_gene: TRBV28

CDR3nt: TGTGCCAGTAGTAGGGCCGGGACAGGGGGCTTGACCCAGTACTTC
CDR3aa: CASSRAGTGGLTQYF
j_gene: TRBJ2-5
d_gene: TRBD1
abundance: .
v_gene: TRBV19

CDR3nt: TGTGCCAGTAGTGCCCGGGACACCTACGAGCAGTACTTC
CDR3aa: CASSARDTYEQYF
j_gene: TRBJ2-7
d_gene: .
abundance: .
v_gene: TRBV19

CDR3nt: TGTGCCACCAGCAGAGATCCCACGAACACTGAAGCTTTCTTT
CDR3aa: CATSRDPTNTEAFF
j_gene: TRBJ1-1
d_gene: .
abundance: .
v_gene: TRBV15

CDR3nt: TGCGCCAGCAGCCACGAGCCCCTCCTAGTCTACAATGAGCAGTTCTTC
CDR3aa: CASSHEPLLVYNEQFF
j_gene: TRBJ2-1
d_gene: .
abundance: .
v_gene: TRBV4-3

CDR3nt: TGTGCCATCAAGCGGGACAGCGGCAATCAGCCCCAGCATTTT
CDR3aa: CAIKRDSGNQPQHF
j_gene: TRBJ1-5
d_gene: TRBD1
abundance: once
v_gene: TRBV10-3

CDR3nt: TGTGCCAGCAGTAGGACAGGGTTAGATCAGCCCCAGCATTTT
CDR3aa: CASSRTGLDQPQHF
j_gene: TRBJ1-5
d_gene: TRBD1
abundance: .
v_gene: TRBV14

CDR3nt: TGCGCCAGCAGCCAATCTTACATTCGGAGCTCCTATAATTCACCCCTCCACTTT
CDR3aa: CASSQSYIRSSYNSPLHF
j_gene: TRBJ1-6
d_gene: .
abundance: once
v_gene: TRBV4-1

CDR3nt: TGCGCCAGCAGCCCTCGCGGTTTGGGAGAGACCCAGTACTTC
CDR3aa: CASSPRGLGETQYF
j_gene: TRBJ2-5
d_gene: .
abundance: few
v_gene: TRBV5-1

CDR3nt: TGTGCCAGCAGCGCGAGTCCTAGCGGGGGGACCGGGGAGCTGTTTTTT
CDR3aa: CASSASPSGGTGELFF
j_gene: TRBJ2-2
d_gene: TRBD2
abundance: .
v_gene: TRBV7-7

CDR3nt: TGTGCCAGTAGTACAGGACAGGAGACTGAAGCTTTCTTT
CDR3aa: CASSTGQETEAFF
j_gene: TRBJ1-1
d_gene: TRBD1
abundance: .
v_gene: TRBV19

CDR3nt: TGTGCCAGCTCACGGGACTTGGGGGGAACCTACGAGCAGTACTTC
CDR3aa: CASSRDLGGTYEQYF
j_gene: TRBJ2-7
d_gene: .
abundance: .
v_gene: TRBV18

CDR3nt: TGTGCCAGCAGCCAACGACGATCCAATCTTGAGCAGTACTTC
CDR3aa: CASSQRRSNLEQYF
j_gene: TRBJ2-7
d_gene: .
abundance: .
v_gene: TRBV4-2

CDR3nt: TGTGCCAGCAGCTTGGGAACAGGGTCCTACAATGAGCAGTTCTTC
CDR3aa: CASSLGTGSYNEQFF
j_gene: TRBJ2-1
d_gene: .
abundance: .
v_gene: TRBV11-2